This TCR beta chain came from a study of T-cell memory formation after mild COVID-19. Overall study context: Most TCR clusters belonged to a single donor.

V lost 5 bases and J lost 5; bases outside the gene matches: 5. Germline values: CDR1 DFQATT, CDR2 SNEGSKA (reference sequence). The CDR3 runs to 14 residues. TCRdb reprocessed the 5' RACE reads with MiXCR, giving one entry per CDR3 protein. This sample yields roughly 89,000 distinct CDR3 sequences, of which about 14% are seen a single time; around two fifths belongs to the top ten. The chain employs TRBV20-1 and TRBJ2-5; TRBD2 matches at 13 bases. The sequence came from a young man who had mild COVID-19 (a few samples of this study predate the infection). Cell type and time point are not known. Material for sequencing was PBMCs or a T cell subset sorted from them (not recorded which). The CDR3 spells CSALGLAGLETQYF. CDR3 sequence (DNA): TGCAGTGCTTTGGGACTAGCGGGGTTGGAGACCCAGTACTTC.